This TCR beta chain was profiled in a study of Siglec-9 on CD8 T cells in melanoma (dated by TCRdb to between 2018 and 2021). Regarding the complete study: In this study, researchers looked at how Siglec-9 is expressed on CD8+ T cells and what Siglec-9 does to regulate T cells within the melanoma tumor microenvironment. What the research found in general, with its limitations: According to the reported findings, Siglec-9 marked and regulated a subset of effector memory CD8+ T cells that seemed to build up inside melanoma tumors.

The germline V gene (reference sequence) provides CDR1 LNHDA and CDR2 SQIVND. Taken from cysteine to phenylalanine, the CDR3 has 14 residues. Just the 42-base CDR3 DNA is kept, in frame starting at base 1. V and J lose 3 bases and 4 bases, and a span of 12 bases separates them. For this clone: Its antigen specificity is not known. Base qualities were left out, and no much larger clone turns up one base away.

The receptor library was made with the immunoSEQ multiplex PCR assay. TCRdb took over this immuneACCESS table, retaining in-frame rearrangements with V and J assigned. Such tables are incomplete; in checked studies, under half of the missing clones stem from an unresolved V gene, and the remainder is unexplained. This sample gives 30,000 or so clones in total; roughly 78% of them show up just once. The top ten constitute less than 7% of the sample. Sequencing input: Siglec-9- CD8+ T cells sorted from blood. In the paper's terms, the cell subset or site label means: CD8 T cells lacking Siglec-9. This receptor chain uses TRBV19 and TRBJ1-2; the D gene lacks a confident call. This receptor was obtained from a human donor in good health. The CDR3 region has the sequence CASSIFGPPYGYTF. The DNA is as follows: TGTGCCAGTAGTATTTTCGGTCCTCCCTATGGCTACACCTTC.